The entry below gives a single T cell receptor beta chain sequence along with its context. These data belong to a study of control samples from healthy donors and cancer patients. CDR3 length: 16 amino acids. V was cut by 1 base and J by 6 bases, with 15 bases left in between. Germline values: CDR1 SGHTA, CDR2 FQGNSA. The protocol was immunoSEQ multiplex PCR, while the TCRdb copy is restricted to in-frame clones and leaves out a portion. The data contain roughly 190,000 clones, roughly 91% of them singletons. The sequence was collected from a young woman in good health. The V call is TRBV7-2, the J call TRBJ1-4, with D uncertain. Sequencing was done on a sample of blood. The CDR3 nucleotides read TGTGCCAGCAGCTTAGTCCTTAGAGGGTCTGATGAAAAACTGTTTTTT. It is translated as CASSLVLRGSDEKLFF.